The subject of this entry is one TCR beta chain. Its antigen is unknown. The PCR contained 60 Vbeta and 13 Jbeta primers. TCRdb keeps only in-frame clones here, not all; method: immunoSEQ multiplex PCR. The table lists 180,000 or so clones, 60% to 80% of them singletons. This entry belongs to a study of cytomegalovirus exposure and HLA in healthy donors. Healthy individuals who donated bone marrow served as the donors. Broader study findings: Among TCR beta chains, those listed as cytomegalovirus-associated numbered around 180. Reportedly, a later analysis found an Asian-associated ancestry cluster had fewer N-insertions than the roughly 700-donor mean.

Looked up from germline, CDR1 is SQVTM and CDR2 is ANQGSEA. The V end was cut by 4 bases, the J end by 2 bases, with 9 bases between. This CDR3 has 12 amino acids. The chain employs TRBV29-1 and TRBJ2-7; D gene ambiguous. Specimen: PBMCs. The source of this sequence is a woman aged 35 to 49 in good health and CMV-seropositive. The CDR3 DNA follows: TGCAGCGTTGGTGAAACGGCCTACGAGCAGTACTTC. Residues: CSVGETAYEQYF.